The sequence of this T cell receptor beta chain was determined in a study of T cell repertoires in aging, cancer and after chemotherapy. At the level of the study: Six age groups, ranging from 30 or younger to 70 or older, included the donors.

Peripheral blood genomic DNA, not sorted cells or RNA, was the template. Findings of the study overall: These repertoire data do not allow conclusions about immunological memory after chemotherapy. Loss of evenness, beyond lost richness, contributed to age-related TCR diversity decline in cancer patients.

V was clipped by 10 bases and J by 2 bases, with 15 bases between them. CDR3 size: 13 residues. CDR1 and CDR2 (germline): SEHNR, FQNEAQ (reference sequence). TRB rearrangements spanning V, D and J were amplified using mixed TRB-A/B primers. TCRdb recomputed calls from the multiplex PCR reads with MiXCR, one row per CDR3 protein. The sample contains about 5,500 distinct CDR3 sequences, approximately 29% of which appear only once. As regards this clonotype: What it recognizes is unknown.

This rearrangement joins TRBV7-9 to TRBJ2-7; tentatively, D is TRBD1 (5 bases). The TCR sequence derives from a human donor in good health. Sequencing input: blood. For the CDR3, the DNA is TGTGCCACCTCAATGACAGCACCCTACGAGCAGTACTTC. The encoded protein is CATSMTAPYEQYF.